This T cell receptor beta chain was recorded in a study of early T cells in non-severe SARS-CoV-2 infection. As to this clonotype: Its antigen is currently unknown. A read error may be the cause here, since a much bigger clone is one base away. The final CDR3 position lacks the conserved phenylalanine or tryptophan, pointing to a likely read error.

The CDR3 covers 14 residues. V was pared by 6 bases and J by 10 bases, with 16 bases between. Per the germline V gene, CDR1 is LGHNT and CDR2 is FRNRAP. Whole-study findings and limits: Private and CD4 specificities were missed by VDJdb matching, which favored anti-spike CD8 responses.

TCRdb reprocessed the 5' RACE reads via MiXCR and lists one record per CDR3 protein. Among 34,000 or so distinct CDR3 sequences listed, approximately 9.2% were seen once. The genes are TRBV12-5 and TRBJ1-6; the D is unclear. The source of this sequence is an adult who was a healthcare worker with PCR-confirmed SARS-CoV-2 infection or an uninfected control (not recorded which). Sequenced material: whole blood. CDR3 residues: CASGRSPEGSPLHL. CDR3 nucleotides: TGTGCTAGTGGCCGGTCCCCTGAGGGATCACCCCTCCACCTT.